This T cell receptor beta chain was identified during a study of blood T cell repertoires in COVID-19. Study at large: COVID-19 samples, acute and convalescent, were from the United States, Italy and Spain. The cDNA or gDNA used as material had been derived from T cells, B-cell-depleted T cells, or PBMCs.

Profiling relied on immunoSEQ multiplex PCR, and the TCRdb table lists in-frame clones only, not all of them. The table shows some 500,000 clones, with roughly nine tenths occurring only once. From germline, CDR1 is SQVTM and CDR2 ANQGSEA. This CDR3 has 13 amino acids. The V end lost 6 bases, the J end lost 4 bases, and 13 bases lay between the germline ends. V and J are TRBV29-1 and TRBJ1-3, with D hard to call. This clonotype was sampled from a woman aged 45-65 years with COVID-19, enrolled during active disease. The specimen was peripheral blood. The CDR3 DNA sequence: TGCAGCGTCGCGGGGAGCTTCGGAAACACCATATATTTT. Residues: CSVAGSFGNTIYF.